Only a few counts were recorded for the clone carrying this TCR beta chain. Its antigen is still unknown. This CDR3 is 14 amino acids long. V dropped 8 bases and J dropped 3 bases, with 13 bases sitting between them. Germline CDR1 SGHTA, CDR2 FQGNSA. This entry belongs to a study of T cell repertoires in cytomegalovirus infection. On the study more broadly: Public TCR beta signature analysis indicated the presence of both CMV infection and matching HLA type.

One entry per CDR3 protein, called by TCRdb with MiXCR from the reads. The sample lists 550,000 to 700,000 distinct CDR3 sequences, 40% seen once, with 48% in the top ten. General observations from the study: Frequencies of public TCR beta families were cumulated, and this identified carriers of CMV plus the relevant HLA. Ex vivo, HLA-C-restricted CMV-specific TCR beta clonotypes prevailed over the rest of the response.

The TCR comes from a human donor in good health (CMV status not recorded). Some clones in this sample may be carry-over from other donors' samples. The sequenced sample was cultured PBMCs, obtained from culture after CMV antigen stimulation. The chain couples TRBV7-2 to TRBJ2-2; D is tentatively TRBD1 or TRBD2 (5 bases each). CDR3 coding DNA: TGTGCCAGCGGGGCCGGGACGTACACCGGGGAGCTGTTTTTT. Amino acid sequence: CASGAGTYTGELFF.